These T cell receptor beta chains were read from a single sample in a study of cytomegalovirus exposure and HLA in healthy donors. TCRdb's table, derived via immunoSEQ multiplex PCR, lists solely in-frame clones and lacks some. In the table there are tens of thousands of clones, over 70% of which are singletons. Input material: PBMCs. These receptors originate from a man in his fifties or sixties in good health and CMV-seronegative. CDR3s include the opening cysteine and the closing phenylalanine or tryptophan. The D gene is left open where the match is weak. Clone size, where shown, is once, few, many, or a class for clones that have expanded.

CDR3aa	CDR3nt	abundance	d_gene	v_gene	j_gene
CASSLEGQGYEQYF	TGTGCCAGCAGCTTGGAGGGGCAGGGATACGAGCAGTACTTC	NA	NA	TRBV5-6	TRBJ2-7
CASSQAGDTEAFF	TGCGCCAGCAGCCAGGCGGGGGACACTGAAGCTTTCTTT	NA	NA	TRBV4-3	TRBJ1-1
CASRLEGMHFYGYTF	TGTGCCAGCAGACTAGAGGGTATGCACTTCTATGGCTACACCTTC	few	NA	TRBV6-1	TRBJ1-2
CASSIGTSAYNEQFF	TGTGCCAGTAGTATCGGGACTAGTGCCTACAATGAGCAGTTCTTC	NA	TRBD2	TRBV19	TRBJ2-1
CASSEGTSGNTIYF	TGTGCCAGCAGCGAAGGGACATCTGGAAACACCATATATTTT	NA	NA	TRBV7-3	TRBJ1-3
CASSAGQGLTEAFF	TGTGCCAGCAGTGCAGGACAGGGGCTGACTGAAGCTTTCTTT	NA	TRBD1	TRBV6-5	TRBJ1-1
CASSLVGVRNTEAFF	TGTGCCAGCAGCTTAGTAGGGGTCAGGAACACTGAAGCTTTCTTT	NA	NA	TRBV7-2	TRBJ1-1
CASSLTGSPNTGELFF	TGCGCCAGCAGTCTAACAGGATCTCCGAACACCGGGGAGCTGTTTTTT	NA	NA	TRBV5-1	TRBJ2-2
CSSSLVDGGTVFQETQYF	TGTTCCAGCAGCTTAGTCGACGGGGGGACGGTGTTTCAAGAGACCCAGTACTTC	NA	TRBD2	TRBV7-9	TRBJ2-5
CATSRGSVSGNTIYF	TGTGCCACCAGCAGAGGGTCGGTCTCTGGAAACACCATATATTTT	NA	NA	TRBV15	TRBJ1-3
CASSEASTRASGTYEQYF	TGTGCCAGCAGTGAAGCCTCAACACGGGCTAGCGGGACCTACGAGCAGTACTTC	NA	TRBD2	TRBV2	TRBJ2-7
CASSVDQPGRTGELFF	TGTGCCAGCAGCGTAGATCAGCCGGGAAGAACCGGGGAGCTGTTTTTT	NA	NA	TRBV9	TRBJ2-2
CASSLESAGLLFF	TGTGCCAGCAGCTTAGAATCAGCAGGGCTGCTGTTTTTT	NA	NA	TRBV7-9	TRBJ1-4
CASSRGSDYGYTF	TGTGCCAGCTCTAGGGGTTCTGACTATGGCTACACCTTC	NA	NA	TRBV2	TRBJ1-2
CASSQRAGGGADTQYF	TGTGCCAGCAGCCAAAGAGCGGGAGGGGGGGCGGATACGCAGTATTTT	NA	TRBD2	TRBV7-2	TRBJ2-3
CASSGQFSYEQYF	TGTGCCAGCAGTGGACAGTTCTCCTACGAGCAGTACTTC	NA	NA	TRBV6-1	TRBJ2-7
CASSLVGGAKNIQYF	TGTGCCAGCAGCTTAGTGGGGGGTGCCAAAAACATTCAGTACTTC	NA	NA	TRBV7-9	TRBJ2-4
CASSSKRSSGRDDEQYF	TGTGCCAGCAGCTCGAAGAGGTCTAGCGGGAGGGACGACGAGCAGTACTTC	NA	TRBD2	TRBV7-2	TRBJ2-7
CASRGGQGSTDTQYF	TGCGCCAGCAGGGGAGGACAGGGGTCCACAGATACGCAGTATTTT	NA	TRBD1	TRBV10-1	TRBJ2-3
CASSLSPTSYGYTF	TGTGCCAGCAGTTTATCCCCGACAAGCTATGGCTACACCTTC	NA	NA	TRBV27	TRBJ1-2
CASSRGGIGDTQYF	TGCGCCAGCAGCCGGGGGGGGATTGGAGATACGCAGTATTTT	few	TRBD2	TRBV5-1	TRBJ2-3
CASSTGRGIQETQYF	TGCGCCAGCAGCACGGGGAGAGGGATACAAGAGACCCAGTACTTC	NA	NA	TRBV5-1	TRBJ2-5
CASSLRQGSNSPLHF	TGTGCCAGCAGCTTGAGGCAGGGTTCCAATTCACCCCTCCACTTT	NA	NA	TRBV5-8	TRBJ1-6
CASSLTPSNTGELFF	TGTGCCAGCAGCCTGACACCGTCGAACACCGGGGAGCTGTTTTTT	NA	NA	TRBV7-2	TRBJ2-2
CASSPGQGPEQYF	TGTGCCAGCTCGCCGGGACAGGGCCCCGAGCAGTACTTC	NA	TRBD1	TRBV18	TRBJ2-7
CASSGLGQANTEAFF	TGTGCCAGCAGCGGCCTGGGACAGGCAAACACTGAAGCTTTCTTT	NA	TRBD1	TRBV5-5	TRBJ1-1
CASSLRRLAGSEQFF	TGTGCCAGCAGCTTAAGGCGACTAGCGGGGAGTGAGCAGTTCTTC	NA	TRBD2	TRBV7-2	TRBJ2-1
CASSLQGTSNEKLFF	TGTGCCAGCAGCTTACAGGGAACTTCGAATGAAAAACTGTTTTTT	NA	NA	TRBV7-9	TRBJ1-4
CASSSPKGLAGAYEQYF	TGTGCCAGCAGCTCCCCTAAAGGACTAGCGGGAGCCTACGAGCAGTACTTC	NA	TRBD2	TRBV7-9	TRBJ2-7
CASIGGTYEQYF	TGTGCCAGCATCGGGGGAACCTACGAGCAGTACTTC	NA	NA	TRBV2	TRBJ2-7
CSSSLFLGGTGYNEQFF	TGTTCCAGCAGCCTTTTCTTAGGGGGCACAGGGTACAATGAGCAGTTCTTC	NA	TRBD1	TRBV7-9	TRBJ2-1
CASSRGSGSGLEIQYF	TGCGCCAGCAGCCGAGGAAGCGGGAGTGGTCTAGAGATCCAGTACTTC	NA	TRBD2	TRBV4-3	TRBJ2-5
CASSAGQLSEKLFF	TGTGCCAGCAGCGCGGGACAGCTAAGCGAAAAACTGTTTTTT	NA	TRBD1	TRBV9	TRBJ1-4
CASSYQTGHPANIQYF	TGTGCCAGCAGCTACCAAACAGGCCACCCGGCAAACATTCAGTACTTC	NA	NA	TRBV28	TRBJ2-4
CASSPSGTGTGELFF	TGTGCCAGCAGTCCCTCCGGGACAGGGACCGGGGAGCTGTTTTTT	NA	TRBD1	TRBV2	TRBJ2-2
CASTTKGAQASWGTQYF	TGTGCCAGCACCACAAAGGGGGCACAGGCATCGTGGGGTACGCAGTATTTT	NA	TRBD1	TRBV7-8	TRBJ2-3
CASSERRQEVYEQYF	TGTGCCAGCAGTGAAAGGCGGCAGGAGGTCTACGAGCAGTACTTC	NA	NA	TRBV6-1	TRBJ2-7
CASSYGRTAYQETQYF	TGTGCCAGCAGTTACGGTAGGACAGCCTACCAAGAGACCCAGTACTTC	NA	NA	TRBV6-5	TRBJ2-5
CASSLGTGSPLHF	TGTGCCAGCAGCTTAGGAACAGGCTCACCCCTCCACTTT	NA	NA	TRBV7-3	TRBJ1-6
CSVAREINTGELFF	TGCAGCGTTGCCAGGGAAATAAACACCGGGGAGCTGTTTTTT	NA	NA	TRBV29-1	TRBJ2-2